Sequencing of this TCR beta chain was carried out in a study of blood T cell repertoires in COVID-19. As for the study in general: In each case, the material was cDNA or gDNA derived from T cells, B-cell-depleted T cells, or PBMCs.

The germline V gene has CDR1 LGHNT and CDR2 FRNRAP. The CDR3 has 19 residues. The junction had 9 bases not matched to a gene; V was cut back by 0 bases and J by 0 bases. The assay was immunoSEQ multiplex PCR, and TCRdb's table has in-frame clones only and misses some. The sample gives some 78,000 clones, 90% of which show up once; about 4.3% is in the top ten. The chain recombines TRBV12-5 with TRBJ2-2; TRBD2 agrees at 8 bases. Sequenced input: peripheral blood. The source of this sequence is an elderly woman with active or convalescent COVID-19. The CDR3 bases are TGTGCTAGTGGTTTGGTAGCTGTAGCGGGATTGCCGAACACCGGGGAGCTGTTTTTT. It translates to CASGLVAVAGLPNTGELFF.